A single TCR beta chain is shown here with its context. The antigen remains unidentified. These data are taken from a study of Tregs in tolerant kidney transplant recipients. Notes on the study in general: For some patients, primers changed over time, blocking nucleotide-level comparison.

Sequenced by immunoSEQ multiplex PCR; TCRdb stores in-frame clones only, minus some. The sample lists fewer than 80,000 clones, 95% to 98% occurring once. Thawed PBMCs were FACS-sorted into unstimulated CD4+CD25+CD127- regulatory T cells, CD4+CD25- non-regulatory cells, CD4 and CD8 cells. Regulatory T cells were sorted from thawed PBMCs rested overnight at 37°C with about 210 IU/ml IL-2. The germline CDR1 and CDR2 sequences are SGDLS and YYNGEE. The CDR3 runs 17 residues. J gave up 0 bases and V 0 bases, and 6 bases lay outside the gene matches. The starting material was Tregs from blood, obtained before the transplant. This chain uses TRBV9 with TRBJ2-7; 10 nucleotides match TRBD2. The receptor's source is a human donor who received a combined kidney and bone marrow transplant. This CDR3 is CASSVGIAGGHSYEQYF. DNA of the CDR3: TGTGCCAGCAGCGTAGGAATAGCGGGGGGCCACTCCTACGAGCAGTACTTC.